The 14 T cell receptor beta chains listed next were all sequenced from one sample in a study of blood T cells in healthy people across ages. Together with a sample-barcoded 5' primer, a J-beta primer mix was included in a second PCR lasting about 7 to 12 cycles. TCRdb reanalysed the 5' RACE reads using MiXCR and keeps one entry per CDR3 protein. Among around 990,000 distinct CDR3 sequences listed, roughly 24% were seen once. In addition, the sample was reused for a study of T cells of mothers and their children.

The sample taken for sequencing was blood. These receptors were taken from a girl aged 2-10 years in good health.

This rearrangement joins TRBV12-3 or TRBV12-4 to TRBJ2-5; D gene ambiguous. The J call may be incorrect, as the DNA end agrees better with TRBJ2-1. The CDR3 has 15 amino acids. The CDR3 region is CASSYPGRPGDEQFF. CDR3 bases: TGTGCCAGCAGTTACCCGGGCCGCCCTGGGGATGAGCAGTTCTTC.

The chain recombines TRBV12-3 or TRBV12-4 with TRBJ1-1; 7 positions match TRBD1. The CDR3 runs to 15 residues. V dropped 5 bases and J dropped 1; count of bases not matched to a gene: 7. For the CDR3, the DNA is TGTGCCAGCAGTCCGGGACAGATAGAGAACACTGAAGCTTTCTTT. Its protein is CASSPGQIENTEAFF.

V is TRBV20-1 and J is TRBJ1-2, with D possibly matching TRBD1 (5 bases). From germline, CDR1 is DFQATT and CDR2 SNEGSKA (reference sequence). Trimming cost V 6 bases and J 8 bases, with 28 bases left between them. This CDR3 spans 16 amino acids. The CDR3 DNA is TGCAGTGCGCTATTAACGGGACGGTCATCCCAAAGAGGCTACACCTTC. Encoded protein: CSALLTGRSSQRGYTF.

This clonotype was found many times. The V call is TRBV6-6, the J call TRBJ2-7; 7 nucleotides line up with TRBD1. Germline values: CDR1 MNHNY, CDR2 SVGAGI (reference sequence). Unmatched junction bases numbered 1, after V lost 0 bases and J lost 2 bases. The CDR3 has 14 residues. The CDR3 sequence: CASSYSQGAYEQYF. The CDR3 nucleotides are TGTGCCAGCAGTTACTCGCAGGGGGCCTACGAGCAGTACTTC.

As for this clonotype: One junction end does not reproduce the germline sequence, and a read error may be involved. The chain joins TRBV7-9 to TRBJ1-2, with D possibly TRBD1 on 5 matching bases. The germline V gene has CDR1 SEHNR and CDR2 FQNEAQ (reference sequence). The CDR3 is 14 amino acids. The chain's CDR3 is CASSDRDLHYGYTF. In DNA, the CDR3 is TGTGCCAGCAGCGACCGGGACCTACACTATGGTTACACCTTC. Based on the CDR3 plus reference TRBV7-9 and TRBJ1-2, the full variable domain is DTGVSQNPRHKITKRGQNVTFRCDPISEHNRLYWYRQTLGQGPEFLTYFQNEAQLEKSRLLSDRFSAERPKGSFSTLEIQRTEQGDSAMYLCASSDRDLHYGYTFGSGTRLTVV.

This clonotype was found a few times. This rearrangement joins TRBV20-1 to TRBJ2-1; a possible D gene is TRBD1 (5 bases). CDR1 is DFQATT and CDR2 is SNEGSKA in the germline V gene (reference sequence). V gave up 5 bases and J gave up 5 bases, with 19 bases separating them. The CDR3 loop spans 15 amino acids. The CDR3 spells CSAPFRQGINNEQFF. CDR3 DNA sequence: TGCAGTGCTCCCTTCAGGCAGGGCATCAACAATGAGCAGTTCTTC.

The chain joins TRBV11-2 to TRBJ2-5; 9 nucleotides align to TRBD2. The end of the DNA is better explained by TRBJ2-1, so the J call may be wrong. Germline assignment: CDR1 SGHAT and CDR2 FQNNGV. This CDR3 spans 15 amino acids. DNA for the CDR3: TGTGCCAGCAGCTTCTTCAGCGGGAGGTCCGATGAGCAGTTCTTC. This translates into CASSFFSGRSDEQFF.

A few counts support this clonotype. V is TRBV6-4 and J is TRBJ1-1; D gene unclear. Germline V gene data show CDR1 as MRHNA and CDR2 as SNTAGT. The CDR3 covers 13 residues. V gave up 6 bases and J gave up 0 bases, with 8 bases separating them. CDR3 in amino acids: CASSVNMNTEAFF. CDR3 DNA sequence: TGTGCCAGCAGCGTAAATATGAACACTGAAGCTTTCTTT.

This clonotype was observed a handful of times. The genes are TRBV3-1 and TRBJ2-5; 7 positions agree with TRBD2. Gene TRBJ2-1 matches the end of the DNA better, so the J call may be wrong. Germline loops: CDR1 LGHDT, CDR2 YNNKEL (reference sequence). The CDR3 totals 17 residues. CDR3 region: CASSQDLTSGANNEQFF. The CDR3 DNA reads TGTGCCAGCAGCCAAGATCTAACAAGCGGGGCAAACAATGAGCAGTTCTTC.

This clonotype has just a few counts. A junction boundary mismatches the germline segment, possibly from a read error. The chain couples TRBV6-5 to TRBJ2-7; 10 positions agree with TRBD1. This CDR3 has 15 amino acids. CDR1 MNHEY and CDR2 SVGAGI come from the germline V gene. CDR3 region: CASSSSDRGYYEQYF. The DNA for the CDR3 is TGCGCCAGCAGTAGCTCGGACAGGGGGTACTACGAGCAGTACTTC.

This chain links TRBV7-9 with TRBJ2-1; D is possibly TRBD2 (6 bases). The CDR3 consists of 11 residues. V lost 11 bases to trimming and J lost 4 bases, with 9 bases between them. Germline values: CDR1 SEHNR, CDR2 FQNEAQ (reference sequence). The CDR3 region has the DNA TGTGCCGTCGGGAGTTACAATGAGCAGTTCTTC. Its translation: CAVGSYNEQFF.

The chain links TRBV21-1 to TRBJ2-6; the table names TRBD1, a call not compared with the DNA. TRBV21-1 is classified as a pseudogene. This CDR3 contains 15 residues. The CDR3 nucleotides are TGTGCCAGCAGCCTTCTGACAGGGGTGGCCAACGTCCTGACTTTC. This sequence encodes CASSLLTGVANVLTF.

V is TRBV7-9 and J is TRBJ2-5; 9 bases match TRBD2. Trimming cost V 5 bases and J 5 bases; bases outside gene matches: 18. Germline CDR1 and CDR2: SEHNR and FQNEAQ (reference sequence). This CDR3 has 18 amino acids. CDR3 DNA sequence: TGTGCCAGCAGCCCCCGTGGAGCGGGGGGCGGGGAGGGTGAGACCCAGTACTTC. It yields the protein CASSPRGAGGGEGETQYF. The full variable domain, completed using reference TRBV7-9 and TRBJ2-5, is DTGVSQNPRHKITKRGQNVTFRCDPISEHNRLYWYRQTLGQGPEFLTYFQNEAQLEKSRLLSDRFSAERPKGSFSTLEIQRTEQGDSAMYLCASSPRGAGGGEGETQYFGPGTRLLVL.

In its sample, this clonotype was seen a few times. The rearrangement links TRBV5-8 to TRBJ2-6; 11 bases are a match to TRBD1. CDR3 size: 18 residues. CDR1 and CDR2 (germline): SGHTS, YDEGEE. V lost 3 bases and J lost 0; bases outside the gene matches: 5. This CDR3 is CASSYGTGGSSGANVLTF. In DNA, the CDR3 is TGTGCCAGCAGCTACGGGACAGGGGGTAGCTCTGGGGCCAACGTCCTGACTTTC.